This TCR beta chain was identified in a study of CD8+ T cells in alopecia areata. Reverse transcribed after extraction, RNA yielded cDNA as the sequencing template. Clones were sequenced by immunoSEQ multiplex PCR, and TCRdb holds only the in-frame ones, with some missing. The sample lists about 180,000 clones; about half were seen once. The treatment was: oral pan-JAK inhibitor, 5-10 mg twice daily. Comment on this clone: Its matching antigen is unknown.

CDR3 length equals 13 residues. Germline V gives CDR1 SNHLY, CDR2 FYNNEI. The V end lost 4 bases, the J end lost 0 bases, and 5 bases lay between the germline ends. Study-wide findings and caveats: In lesional scalp, particularly from alopecia totalis/universalis, clonality was higher than in normal scalp. One nonresponder makes the tie between baseline CD8+ expansion and response uncertain.

The sample was CD8+ T cells sorted from blood, taken around week 53, from a patient treated with tofacitinib. The J gene is TRBJ2-3, the V gene TRBV2; possibly TRBD1 or TRBD2 for D (5 bases each). This clonotype was sampled from a human donor with alopecia areata. The chain's CDR3 is CASSGDSTDTQYF. The CDR3 coding sequence is TGTGCCAGCAGTGGGGACAGCACAGATACGCAGTATTTT. The whole variable domain, remainder taken from reference TRBV2 and TRBJ2-3, is EPEVTQTPSHQVTQMGQEVILRCVPISNHLYFYWYRQILGQKVEFLVSFYNNEISEKSEIFDDQFSVERPDGSNFTLKIRSTKLEDSAMYFCASSGDSTDTQYFGPGTRLTVL.